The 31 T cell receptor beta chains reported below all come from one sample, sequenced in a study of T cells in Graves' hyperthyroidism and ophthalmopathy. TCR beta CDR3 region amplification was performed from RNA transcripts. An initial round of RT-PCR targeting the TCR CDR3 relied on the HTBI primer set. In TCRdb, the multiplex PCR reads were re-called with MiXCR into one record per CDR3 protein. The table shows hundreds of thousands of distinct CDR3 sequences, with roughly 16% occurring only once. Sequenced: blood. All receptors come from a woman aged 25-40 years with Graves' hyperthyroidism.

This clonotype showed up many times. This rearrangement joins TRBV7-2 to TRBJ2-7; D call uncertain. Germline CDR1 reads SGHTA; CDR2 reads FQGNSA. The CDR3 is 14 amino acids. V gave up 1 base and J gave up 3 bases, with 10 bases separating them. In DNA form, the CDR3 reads TGTGCCAGCAGCTTAGATTGGGCTGGCTACGAGCAGTACTTC. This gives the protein CASSLDWAGYEQYF.

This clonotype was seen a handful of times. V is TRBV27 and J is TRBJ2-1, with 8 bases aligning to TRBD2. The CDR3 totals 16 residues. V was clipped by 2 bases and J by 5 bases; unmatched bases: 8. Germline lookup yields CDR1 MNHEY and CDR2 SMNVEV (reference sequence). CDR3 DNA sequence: TGTGCCAGCAGTTTAGTTCCTAGCGGGCACGACAATGAGCAGTTCTTC. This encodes CASSLVPSGHDNEQFF.

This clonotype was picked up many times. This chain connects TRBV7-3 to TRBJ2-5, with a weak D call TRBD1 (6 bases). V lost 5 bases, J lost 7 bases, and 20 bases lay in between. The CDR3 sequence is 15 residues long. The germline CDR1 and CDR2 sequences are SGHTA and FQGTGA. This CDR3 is CASSPDPSGVGTQYF. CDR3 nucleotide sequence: TGTGCCAGCAGCCCCGACCCCTCAGGGGTCGGGACCCAGTACTTC.

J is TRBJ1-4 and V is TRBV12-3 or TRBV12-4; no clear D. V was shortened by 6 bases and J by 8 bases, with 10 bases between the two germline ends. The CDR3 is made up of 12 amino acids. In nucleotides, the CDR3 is TGTGCCAGCAGCCCCGTAAAGGAAAAACTGTTTTTT. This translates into CASSPVKEKLFF.

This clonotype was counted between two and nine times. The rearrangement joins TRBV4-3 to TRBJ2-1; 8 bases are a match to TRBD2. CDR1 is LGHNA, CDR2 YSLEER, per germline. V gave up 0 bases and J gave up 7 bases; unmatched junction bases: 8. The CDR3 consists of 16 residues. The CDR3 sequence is CASSQDGAGGRNEQFF. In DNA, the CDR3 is TGCGCCAGCAGCCAAGATGGGGCGGGAGGTAGAAATGAGCAGTTCTTC.

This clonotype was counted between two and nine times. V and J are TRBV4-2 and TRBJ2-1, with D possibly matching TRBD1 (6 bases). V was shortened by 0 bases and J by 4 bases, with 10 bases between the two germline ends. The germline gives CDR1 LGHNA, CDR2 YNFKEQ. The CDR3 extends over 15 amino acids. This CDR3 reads CASSQEGGDYNEQFF. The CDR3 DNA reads TGTGCCAGCAGCCAAGAAGGGGGTGATTACAATGAGCAGTTCTTC.

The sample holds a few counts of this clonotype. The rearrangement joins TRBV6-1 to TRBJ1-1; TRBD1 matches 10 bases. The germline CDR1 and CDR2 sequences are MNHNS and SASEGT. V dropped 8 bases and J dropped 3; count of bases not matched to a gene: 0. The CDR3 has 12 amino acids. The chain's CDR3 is CASGTGDTEAFF. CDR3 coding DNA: TGTGCCAGCGGGACAGGGGACACTGAAGCTTTCTTT.

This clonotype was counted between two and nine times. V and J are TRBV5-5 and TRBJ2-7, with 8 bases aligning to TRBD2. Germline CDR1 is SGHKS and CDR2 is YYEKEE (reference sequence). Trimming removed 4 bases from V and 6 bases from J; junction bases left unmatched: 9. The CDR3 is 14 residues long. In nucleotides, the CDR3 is TGTGCCAGCAGCCCCGGGACTAGTAGCGGCGAGCAGTACTTC. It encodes CASSPGTSSGEQYF.

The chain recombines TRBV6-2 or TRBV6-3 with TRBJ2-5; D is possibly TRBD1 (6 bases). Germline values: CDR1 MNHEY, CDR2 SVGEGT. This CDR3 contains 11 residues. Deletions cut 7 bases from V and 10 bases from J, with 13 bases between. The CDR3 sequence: CASNPPGDQYF. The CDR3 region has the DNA TGTGCCAGCAATCCCCCAGGGGACCAGTACTTC.

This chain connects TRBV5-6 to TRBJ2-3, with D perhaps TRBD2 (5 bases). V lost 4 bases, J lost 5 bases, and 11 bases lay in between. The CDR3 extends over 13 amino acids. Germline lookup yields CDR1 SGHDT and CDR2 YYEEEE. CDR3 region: CASSRTSGDTQYF. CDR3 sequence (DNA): TGTGCCAGCAGCCGAACGAGCGGAGATACGCAGTATTTT.

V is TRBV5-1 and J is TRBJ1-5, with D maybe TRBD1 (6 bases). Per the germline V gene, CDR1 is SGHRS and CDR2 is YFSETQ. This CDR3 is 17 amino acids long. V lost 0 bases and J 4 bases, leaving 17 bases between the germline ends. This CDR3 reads CASSLGGGPGTNQPQHF. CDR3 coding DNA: TGCGCCAGCAGCTTGGGGGGGGGCCCTGGGACTAATCAGCCCCAGCATTTT.

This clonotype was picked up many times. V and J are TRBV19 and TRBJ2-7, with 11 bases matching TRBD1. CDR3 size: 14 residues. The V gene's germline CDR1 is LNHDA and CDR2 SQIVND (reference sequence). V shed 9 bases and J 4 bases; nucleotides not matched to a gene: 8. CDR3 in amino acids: CASSIGTGGYEQYF. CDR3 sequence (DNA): TGTGCCAGCAGCATCGGGACAGGGGGTTACGAGCAGTACTTC.

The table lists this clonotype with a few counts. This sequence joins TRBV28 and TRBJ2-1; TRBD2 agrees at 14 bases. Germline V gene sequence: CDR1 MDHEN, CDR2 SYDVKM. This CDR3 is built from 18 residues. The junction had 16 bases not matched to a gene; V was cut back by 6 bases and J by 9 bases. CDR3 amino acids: CASSLTLTGLAGVSEQFF. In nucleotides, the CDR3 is TGTGCCAGCAGCCTAACCTTAACGGGACTAGCGGGAGTTAGTGAGCAGTTCTTC.

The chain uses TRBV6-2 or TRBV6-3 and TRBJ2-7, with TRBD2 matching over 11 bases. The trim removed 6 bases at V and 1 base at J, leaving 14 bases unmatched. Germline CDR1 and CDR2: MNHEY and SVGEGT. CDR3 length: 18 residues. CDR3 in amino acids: CASRGGGASGRLSYEQYF. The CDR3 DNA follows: TGTGCCAGCAGGGGGGGGGGGGCTAGCGGGAGGTTATCCTACGAGCAGTACTTC.

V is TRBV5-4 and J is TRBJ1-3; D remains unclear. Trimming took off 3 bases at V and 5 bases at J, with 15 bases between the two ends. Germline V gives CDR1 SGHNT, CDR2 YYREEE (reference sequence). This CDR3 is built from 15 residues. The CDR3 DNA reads TGTGCCAGCAGCTCCCCAGGAAATTTGAGAAACACCATATATTTT. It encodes CASSSPGNLRNTIYF.

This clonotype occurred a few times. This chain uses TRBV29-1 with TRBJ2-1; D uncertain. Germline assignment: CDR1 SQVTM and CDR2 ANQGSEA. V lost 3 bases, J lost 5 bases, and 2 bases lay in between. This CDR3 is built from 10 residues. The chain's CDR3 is CSVDNNEQFF. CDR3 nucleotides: TGCAGCGTTGACAACAATGAGCAGTTCTTC.

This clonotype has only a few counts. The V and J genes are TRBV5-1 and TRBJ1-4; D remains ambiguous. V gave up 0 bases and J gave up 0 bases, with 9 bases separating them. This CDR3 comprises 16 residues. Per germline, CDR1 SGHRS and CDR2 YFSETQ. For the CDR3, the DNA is TGCGCCAGCAGCTTGGGACATGGAGCAACTAATGAAAAACTGTTTTTT. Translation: CASSLGHGATNEKLFF. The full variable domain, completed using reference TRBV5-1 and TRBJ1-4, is KAGVTQTPRYLIKTRGQQVTLSCSPISGHRSVSWYQQTPGQGLQFLFEYFSETQRNKGNFPGRFSGRQFSNSRSEMNVSTLELGDSALYLCASSLGHGATNEKLFFGSGTQLSVL.

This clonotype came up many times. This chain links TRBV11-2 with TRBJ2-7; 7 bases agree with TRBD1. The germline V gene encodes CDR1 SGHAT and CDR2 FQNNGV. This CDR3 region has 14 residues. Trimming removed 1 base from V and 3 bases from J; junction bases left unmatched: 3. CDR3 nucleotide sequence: TGTGCCAGCAGCTTAGGACAGGGCAACTACGAGCAGTACTTC. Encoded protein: CASSLGQGNYEQYF.

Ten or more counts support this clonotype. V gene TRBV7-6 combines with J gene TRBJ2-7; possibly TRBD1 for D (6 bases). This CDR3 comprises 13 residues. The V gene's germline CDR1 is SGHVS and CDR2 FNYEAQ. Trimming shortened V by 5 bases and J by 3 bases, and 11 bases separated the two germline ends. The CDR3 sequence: CASSPLQGYEQYF. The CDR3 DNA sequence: TGTGCCAGCAGCCCGCTACAGGGCTACGAGCAGTACTTC. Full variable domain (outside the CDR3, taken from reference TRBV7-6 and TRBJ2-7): GAGVSQSPRYKVTKRGQDVALRCDPISGHVSLYWYRQALGQGPEFLTYFNYEAQQDKSGLPNDRFSAERPEGSISTLTIQRTEQRDSAMYRCASSPLQGYEQYFGPGTRLTVT.

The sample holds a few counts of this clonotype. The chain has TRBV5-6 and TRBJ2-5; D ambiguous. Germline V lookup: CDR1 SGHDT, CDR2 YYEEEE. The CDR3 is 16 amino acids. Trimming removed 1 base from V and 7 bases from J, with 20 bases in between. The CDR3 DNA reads TGTGCCAGCAGCTTGTGGCGCACTCAACGTTCCGGGACCCAGTACTTC. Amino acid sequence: CASSLWRTQRSGTQYF.

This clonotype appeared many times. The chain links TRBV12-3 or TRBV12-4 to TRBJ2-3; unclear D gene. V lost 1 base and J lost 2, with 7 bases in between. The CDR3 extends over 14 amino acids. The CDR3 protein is CASSLVHYTDTQYF. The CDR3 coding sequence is TGTGCCAGCAGTTTAGTACACTACACAGATACGCAGTATTTT.

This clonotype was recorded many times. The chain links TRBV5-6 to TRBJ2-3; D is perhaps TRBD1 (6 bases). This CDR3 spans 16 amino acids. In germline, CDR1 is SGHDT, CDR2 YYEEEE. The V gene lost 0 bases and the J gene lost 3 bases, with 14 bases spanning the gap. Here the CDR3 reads CASSLGGLRFTDTQYF. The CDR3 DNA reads TGTGCCAGCAGCTTGGGGGGGCTACGTTTTACAGATACGCAGTATTTT.

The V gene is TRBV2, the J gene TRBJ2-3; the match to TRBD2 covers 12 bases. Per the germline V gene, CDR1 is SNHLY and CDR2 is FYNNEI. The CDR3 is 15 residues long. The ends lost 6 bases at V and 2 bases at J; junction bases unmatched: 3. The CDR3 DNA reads TGTGCCAGCAGATGGACTAGCGGGGTCACAGATACGCAGTATTTT. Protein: CASRWTSGVTDTQYF.

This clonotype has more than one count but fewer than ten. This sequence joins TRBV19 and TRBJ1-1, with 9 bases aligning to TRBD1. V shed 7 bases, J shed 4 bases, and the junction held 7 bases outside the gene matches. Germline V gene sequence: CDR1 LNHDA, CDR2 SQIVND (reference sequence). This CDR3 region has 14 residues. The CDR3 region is CASTRTGAGTEAFF. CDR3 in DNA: TGTGCCAGTACTAGGACAGGGGCGGGCACTGAAGCTTTCTTT.

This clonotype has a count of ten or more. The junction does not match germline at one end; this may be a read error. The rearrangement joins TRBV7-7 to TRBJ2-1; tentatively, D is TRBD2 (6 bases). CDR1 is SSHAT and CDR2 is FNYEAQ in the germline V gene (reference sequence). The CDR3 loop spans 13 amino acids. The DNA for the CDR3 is TGTGCTAGCAGCGCCTCGGGAGTGGATGAGCAGTTCTTC. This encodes CASSASGVDEQFF.

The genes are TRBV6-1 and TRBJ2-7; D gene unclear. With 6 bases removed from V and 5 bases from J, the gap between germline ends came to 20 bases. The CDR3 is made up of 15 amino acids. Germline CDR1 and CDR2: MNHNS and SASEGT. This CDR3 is CASSRTGSSVHEQYF. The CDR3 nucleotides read TGTGCCAGCAGCCGGACGGGCTCCTCGGTGCACGAGCAGTACTTC.

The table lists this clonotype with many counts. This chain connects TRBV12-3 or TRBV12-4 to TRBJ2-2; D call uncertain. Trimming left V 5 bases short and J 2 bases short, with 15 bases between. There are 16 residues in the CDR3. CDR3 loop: CASSRDQAGNTGELFF. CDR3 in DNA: TGTGCCAGCAGTCGAGACCAGGCCGGAAACACCGGGGAGCTGTTTTTT.

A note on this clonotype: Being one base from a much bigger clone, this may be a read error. CDR3 sequence reads: CVSSRDRGYNEQFF. As DNA, the CDR3 is TGTGTCAGCAGTAGGGACAGGGGATACAATGAGCAGTTCTTC. The V gene is TRBV6-1, the J gene TRBJ2-1; 10 positions agree with TRBD1. The germline V gene has CDR1 MNHNS and CDR2 SASEGT. This CDR3 is 14 amino acids long.

CDR3: CAISETAASTDTQYF. The CDR3 coding sequence is TGTGCCATCAGTGAGACGGCCGCTAGCACAGATACGCAGTATTTT. The V gene is TRBV10-3, the J gene TRBJ2-3; D uncertain. The V and J ends lost 2 bases and 0 bases respectively, with 9 bases between them. CDR1 and CDR2 (germline): ENHRY, SYGVKD. The CDR3 totals 15 residues.

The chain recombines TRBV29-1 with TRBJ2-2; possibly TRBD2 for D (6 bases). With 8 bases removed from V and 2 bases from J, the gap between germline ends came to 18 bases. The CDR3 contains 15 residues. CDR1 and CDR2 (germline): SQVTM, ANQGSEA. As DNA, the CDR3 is TGCAGCTCGTCCGGCGGGGCGGGTAACACCGGGGAGCTGTTTTTT. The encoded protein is CSSSGGAGNTGELFF.

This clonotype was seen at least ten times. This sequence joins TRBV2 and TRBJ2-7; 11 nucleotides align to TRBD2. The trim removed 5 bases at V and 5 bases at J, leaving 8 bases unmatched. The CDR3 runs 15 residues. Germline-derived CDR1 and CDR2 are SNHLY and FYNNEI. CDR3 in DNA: TGTGCCAGCAGTCCCACGACTAGCGGGAAAGACGAGCAGTACTTC. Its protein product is CASSPTTSGKDEQYF.